The 31 T cell receptor beta chains in this list originate from one sample, sequenced in a study of blood T cell repertoires in COVID-19. TCRdb's copy holds only in-frame clones and misses some; the assay was immunoSEQ multiplex PCR. This repertoire shows some 66,000 clones, around 84% found once; its top ten account for 6.9%. Sample: peripheral blood. All receptors derive from a man aged 45-65 years with active COVID-19.

The rearrangement links TRBV20-1 to TRBJ1-1; a possible D gene is TRBD1 (6 bases). In germline, CDR1 is DFQATT, CDR2 SNEGSKA (reference sequence). This CDR3 region has 15 residues. Trimming pared 3 bases from V and 8 bases from J, leaving 22 bases between. In DNA, the CDR3 is TGCAGTGCTAGTTGGGGGCGCGGCACCCTCCGGGAAGCTTTCTTT. This sequence encodes CSASWGRGTLREAFF.

The chain uses TRBV27 and TRBJ1-6, with D possibly TRBD1 on 5 matching bases. The V end was cut by 6 bases, the J end by 6 bases, with 12 bases between. Germline values: CDR1 MNHEY, CDR2 SMNVEV (reference sequence). The CDR3 covers 14 residues. The CDR3 region is CASSRGTVNSPLHF. The CDR3 bases are TGTGCCAGCAGCCGCGGGACGGTTAATTCACCCCTCCACTTT.

The chain carries TRBV5-1 and TRBJ2-5, with TRBD1 matching over 8 bases. The V segment lost 4 bases and the J segment 5 bases; nucleotides outside the gene matches: 10. The CDR3 runs to 15 residues. Germline V CDR1 and CDR2: SGHRS, YFSETQ. The CDR3 DNA reads as TGCGCCAGCAGCGCCACAGGGGGAAATTTGGAGACCCAGTACTTC. Translating gives CASSATGGNLETQYF.

The chain is built from TRBV10-3 and TRBJ1-5; TRBD1 matches 7 bases. Germline trimming cut 10 bases from V and 5 bases from J; bases unmatched to any gene: 11. The CDR3 has 14 residues. CDR1 ENHRY and CDR2 SYGVKD come from the germline V gene. The CDR3 coding sequence is TGTGCCAGCGCTTCCGGGACAGCATATCAGCCCCAGCATTTT. This gives the protein CASASGTAYQPQHF.

The chain uses TRBV5-5 and TRBJ1-1, with TRBD1 matching over 8 bases. CDR1 and CDR2 (germline): SGHKS, YYEKEE (reference sequence). The junction had 1 base not matched to a gene; V was cut back by 2 bases and J by 4 bases. CDR3 size: 13 residues. In DNA form, the CDR3 reads TGTGCCAGCAGCTTAACAGGGGGCACTGAAGCTTTCTTT. Translated, it gives CASSLTGGTEAFF.

The chain carries TRBV11-3 and TRBJ2-7; possibly TRBD1 for D (6 bases). Germline V gene sequence: CDR1 SGHNT, CDR2 YENEEA. The length of the CDR3 is 14 residues. V was pared by 8 bases and J by 0 bases, with 14 bases between. The CDR3 nucleotides read TGTGCCAGCCCCTGGGACACTTGCTCCTACGAGCAGTACGTC. Protein: CASPWDTCSYEQYV.

This clone appeared once. A junction end diverges from the germline sequence, so it may reflect a read error. This chain's CDR3 is CASSLALGSGQETQYF. In DNA, the CDR3 is TGTGCCAGCAGTTTAGCGTTGGGTAGCGGGCAAGAGACCCAGTACTTC. J is TRBJ2-5 and V is TRBV7-9; 7 bases are a match to TRBD2. Looked up from germline, CDR1 is SEHNR and CDR2 is FQNEAQ (reference sequence). CDR3 length: 16 residues.

V and J are TRBV5-1 and TRBJ1-4, with 7 bases aligning to TRBD1. The germline V gene has CDR1 SGHRS and CDR2 YFSETQ. After removal of 2 bases from V and 0 bases from J, the junction contained 4 bases not matched to a gene. There are 16 residues in the CDR3. The CDR3 here is CASSLSGTATNEKLFF. The CDR3 bases are TGCGCCAGCAGCTTATCAGGGACAGCAACTAATGAAAAACTGTTTTTT. Variable domain in full (rest from reference TRBV5-1 and TRBJ1-4): KAGVTQTPRYLIKTRGQQVTLSCSPISGHRSVSWYQQTPGQGLQFLFEYFSETQRNKGNFPGRFSGRQFSNSRSEMNVSTLELGDSALYLCASSLSGTATNEKLFFGSGTQLSVL.

The V and J genes are TRBV11-2 and TRBJ2-3; 7 bases map to TRBD1. The CDR3 is 17 amino acids. Germline assignment: CDR1 SGHAT and CDR2 FQNNGV. With V trimmed by 5 bases and J by 0 bases, 11 bases remained unmatched. CDR3 region: CASSQEGTVASTDTQYF. DNA for the CDR3: TGTGCCAGCAGCCAAGAAGGGACAGTAGCTAGCACAGATACGCAGTATTTT.

A few counts support this clone. This chain connects TRBV5-6 to TRBJ2-7; 14 positions match TRBD2. The J segment lost 3 bases and the V segment lost 2 bases, leaving 7 bases of the junction unmatched. CDR3 length equals 17 residues. The germline CDR1 and CDR2 sequences are SGHDT and YYEEEE. The CDR3 spells CASSFYTGTSGSYEQYV. CDR3 bases: TGTGCCAGCAGCTTCTACACCGGGACTAGCGGGAGCTACGAGCAGTACGTC.

The gene calls are TRBV12-3 or TRBV12-4 and TRBJ1-1; D unresolved. The length of the CDR3 is 13 residues. Trimming cost V 6 bases and J 3 bases, with 11 bases left between them. For the CDR3, the DNA is TGTGCCAGCAGCCTGGAGACTGACACTGAAGCTTTCTTT. It translates to CASSLETDTEAFF.

The chain links TRBV5-1 to TRBJ2-7, with TRBD2 as a possible D gene (6 bases). Germline CDR1 SGHRS, CDR2 YFSETQ. Deletions cut 3 bases from V and 7 bases from J, with 17 bases between. This CDR3 is 14 amino acids long. The chain's CDR3 is CASSSGLTAGEQYF. CDR3 nucleotide sequence: TGCGCCAGCAGCTCGGGACTGACGGCTGGTGAGCAGTACTTC.

The gene calls are TRBV2 and TRBJ1-5, with no clear D. V gave up 0 bases and J gave up 4 bases, with 10 bases separating them. Per germline, CDR1 SNHLY and CDR2 FYNNEI. This CDR3 is built from 15 residues. CDR3 nucleotide sequence: TGTGCCAGCAGTGAAGCCGCGACACAGAATCAGCCCCAGCATTTT. This sequence encodes CASSEAATQNQPQHF.

In this sample, this clone turned up once. In DNA, the CDR3 is TGCAGTGGATCCGACAGTCTCCAAGAGACCCAGTACTTC. This gives the protein CSGSDSLQETQYF. This sequence joins TRBV29-1 and TRBJ2-5; D might be TRBD1 (5 bases). This CDR3 comprises 13 residues. CDR1 SQVTM and CDR2 ANQGSEA come from the germline V gene. The full variable domain, in which reference TRBV29-1 and TRBJ2-5 provide the parts outside the CDR3, is SAVISQKPSRDICQRGTSLTIQCQVDSQVTMMFWYRQQPGQSLTLIATANQGSEATYESGFVIDKFPISRPNLTFSTLTVSNMSPEDSSIYLCSGSDSLQETQYFGPGTRLLVL.

The rearrangement joins TRBV6-5 to TRBJ1-2; weak D call: TRBD1 (6 bases). The V gene's germline CDR1 is MNHEY and CDR2 SVGAGI. Trimming took off 4 bases at V and 8 bases at J, with 14 bases between the two ends. This CDR3 is 13 amino acids long. CDR3 region: CASSSVTGGGYTF. CDR3 DNA: TGTGCCAGCAGTTCCGTGACAGGTGGCGGCTACACCTTC.

The gene calls are TRBV4-1 and TRBJ2-3; 10 bases map to TRBD2. The CDR3 loop spans 16 amino acids. J lost 7 bases, V lost 0 bases, and 7 bases had no gene match. Germline V gene sequence: CDR1 MGHRA, CDR2 YSYEKL. The CDR3 bases are TGCGCCAGCAGCCAAGAACTAGCGGGATCCCCGAATACGCAGTATTTT. Amino acid sequence: CASSQELAGSPNTQYF.

The chain's CDR3 is CSVGLAQETQYF. Here the CDR3 DNA reads TGCAGCGTCGGACTAGCGCAAGAGACCCAGTACTTC. V gene TRBV29-1 combines with J gene TRBJ2-5; 9 nucleotides align to TRBD2. This CDR3 spans 12 amino acids. J was trimmed by 2 bases and V by 6 bases; bases with no gene match: 1. Germline V gene sequence: CDR1 SQVTM, CDR2 ANQGSEA.

This rearrangement joins TRBV18 to TRBJ2-3; a weak D match, TRBD2 (6 bases). The CDR3 sequence is 15 residues long. V dropped 6 bases and J dropped 4 bases, with 17 bases sitting between them. Germline V gene data show CDR1 as KGHSH and CDR2 as LQKENI. CDR3 nucleotide sequence: TGTGCCAGCTCTACACGGTGGAGGGCGGCAGATACGCAGTATTTT. Translating it yields CASSTRWRAADTQYF.

The chain uses TRBV6-1 and TRBJ2-4, with 8 nucleotides matching TRBD2. The ends lost 4 bases at V and 1 base at J; junction bases unmatched: 18. CDR3 length: 20 residues. The germline CDR1 and CDR2 sequences are MNHNS and SASEGT. Here the CDR3 reads CASSAPTSAARSWAKNIQYF. In DNA form, the CDR3 reads TGTGCCAGCAGTGCCCCGACTAGCGCTGCCAGAAGCTGGGCCAAAAACATTCAGTACTTC.

The chain has TRBV27 and TRBJ1-6; D ambiguous. V lost 8 bases, J lost 5 bases, and 13 bases lay in between. Germline V lookup: CDR1 MNHEY, CDR2 SMNVEV (reference sequence). The CDR3 has 14 amino acids. The CDR3 protein is CASSGGRHNSPLHF. CDR3 bases: TGTGCCAGCTCGGGCGGGAGACATAATTCACCCCTCCACTTT.

In its sample, this clone was seen once. The chain combines TRBV5-6 with TRBJ1-6; 11 bases fit TRBD1. The J segment lost 9 bases and the V segment lost 4 bases, leaving 0 bases of the junction unmatched. This CDR3 has 13 residues. Per the germline V gene, CDR1 is SGHDT and CDR2 is YYEEEE. The CDR3 spells CASSGTGGSPLHF. The CDR3 DNA sequence: TGTGCCAGCAGCGGGACAGGGGGTTCACCCCTCCACTTT.

The chain combines TRBV4-2 with TRBJ2-1; unclear D gene. Germline V gene data show CDR1 as LGHNA and CDR2 as YNFKEQ. This CDR3 contains 16 residues. V was shortened by 0 bases and J by 2 bases, with 11 bases between the two germline ends. The CDR3 DNA sequence: TGTGCCAGCAGCCAAGATGCCTGGCAGGCCTACAATGAGCAGTTCTTC. Translated: CASSQDAWQAYNEQFF.

The chain carries TRBV3-1 (or the pseudogene TRBV3-2) and TRBJ2-7; TRBD2 matches 7 bases. Germline trimming cut 1 base from V and 3 bases from J; bases unmatched to any gene: 9. This CDR3 is built from 16 residues. CDR1 is LGHDT, CDR2 YNNKEL, per germline (reference sequence). CDR3 in amino acids: CASSQGGSSLSYEQYV. CDR3 coding DNA: TGTGCCAGCAGCCAAGGCGGGAGCAGTCTAAGCTACGAGCAGTACGTC.

The chain carries TRBV27 and TRBJ2-7, with a tentative D call TRBD1 (5 bases). From germline, CDR1 is MNHEY and CDR2 SMNVEV (reference sequence). CDR3 size: 16 residues. Trimming cost V 7 bases and J 4 bases, with 23 bases left between them. The CDR3 DNA reads TGTGCCAGCACCTACAACCAGGGTAAGGATCGTTACGAGCAGTACGTC. Its translation: CASTYNQGKDRYEQYV.

The V gene is TRBV10-2, the J gene TRBJ2-5; the D gene is possibly TRBD2 (5 bases). CDR1 is WSHSY, CDR2 SAAADI, per germline. Trimming took 8 bases from V and 4 from J, leaving 11 bases between them. CDR3 length: 12 amino acids. The CDR3 DNA reads TGCGCCAGCGGGCGGACTGCAGAGACCCAGTACTTC. It is translated as CASGRTAETQYF.

This chain uses TRBV3-1 (or the pseudogene TRBV3-2) with TRBJ2-7; 9 bases map to TRBD1. J was trimmed by 7 bases and V by 8 bases; bases with no gene match: 9. Germline lookup yields CDR1 LGHDT and CDR2 YNNKEL (reference sequence). The CDR3 loop spans 13 amino acids. CDR3 nucleotides: TGTGCCAGCGCTAGGGACAGGGTAAAGGAGCAGTACTTC. It encodes CASARDRVKEQYF.

CDR3 in amino acids: CAISEPGQGARETQYF. CDR3 DNA sequence: TGTGCCATCAGTGAACCGGGACAGGGGGCGAGAGAGACCCAGTACTTC. V and J are TRBV10-3 and TRBJ2-5; 12 bases map to TRBD1. In germline, CDR1 is ENHRY, CDR2 SYGVKD. J gave up 4 bases and V 3 bases, and 6 bases lay outside the gene matches. The CDR3 totals 16 residues.

V is TRBV28 and J is TRBJ2-1; possibly TRBD1 for D (6 bases). Germline values: CDR1 MDHEN, CDR2 SYDVKM. The germline V and J ends were trimmed by 4 bases and 2 bases, with 12 bases remaining between them. This CDR3 is 15 amino acids long. Written as DNA, the CDR3 is TGTGCCAGCAGTTCCGGGACATCGACCTACAATGAGCAGTTCTTC. It yields the protein CASSSGTSTYNEQFF.

J is TRBJ2-7 and V is TRBV3-1 (or the pseudogene TRBV3-2); no firm D call. The germline gives CDR1 LGHDT, CDR2 YNNKEL (reference sequence). The length of the CDR3 is 13 residues. V was pared by 4 bases and J by 7 bases, with 14 bases between. The CDR3 DNA is TGTGCCAGCAGCCTTCTTTTTAGTCGTGAGCAGTACTTC. Its translation is CASSLLFSREQYF.

The chain recombines TRBV7-9 with TRBJ2-1, with a weak D call TRBD2 (5 bases). Germline lookup yields CDR1 SEHNR and CDR2 FQNEAQ (reference sequence). Trimming left V 7 bases short and J 9 bases short, with 7 bases between. CDR3 size: 10 residues. CDR3 in DNA: TGTGCCAGCACAGCGGTTGAGCAGTTCTTC. Its protein product is CASTAVEQFF.

V is TRBV5-1 and J is TRBJ1-2, with TRBD1 matching over 7 bases. With 4 bases clipped from V and 4 bases from J, the junction kept 13 bases outside the gene matches. Germline assignment: CDR1 SGHRS and CDR2 YFSETQ. There are 16 residues in the CDR3. The CDR3 DNA is TGCGCCAGCAGCCCAACAGCGACAGGGACCCTCTATGGCTACACCTTC. It is translated as CASSPTATGTLYGYTF. Using reference TRBV5-1 and TRBJ1-2 for the parts outside the CDR3, the full variable domain is KAGVTQTPRYLIKTRGQQVTLSCSPISGHRSVSWYQQTPGQGLQFLFEYFSETQRNKGNFPGRFSGRQFSNSRSEMNVSTLELGDSALYLCASSPTATGTLYGYTFGSGTRLTVV.